This T cell receptor beta chain came from a study of blood T cell repertoires in COVID-19. Clones were read by immunoSEQ multiplex PCR, and TCRdb kept only the in-frame ones, dropping some. The sample lists approximately 180,000 clones, over 80% seen once, with 6.5% to 8.5% in the top ten. Trimming pared 1 base from V and 6 bases from J, leaving 15 bases between. Per germline, CDR1 SGHDN and CDR2 FVKESK. The CDR3 is made up of 15 amino acids. The receptor comes from a woman aged 35 to 49 with COVID-19, enrolled during active disease. The material sequenced was peripheral blood. This sequence joins TRBV14 and TRBJ1-1; TRBD1 is a possible D gene (5 bases). CDR3 DNA sequence: TGTGCCAGCAGCCAAGGGATTAACCGGGGGGCTGAAGCTTTCTTT. The encoded protein is CASSQGINRGAEAFF.